The rows below give T cell receptor beta chains drawn from one sample of a study of T-cell reconstitution after alpha-beta-depleted transplantation in children. In TCRdb, the PCR reads were re-called with MiXCR into one record per CDR3 protein. The sample lists about 980,000 distinct CDR3 sequences; about 29% were seen once. Sample: PBMCs, mostly from graft donor cells, taken 360 days after TCRalphabeta/CD19-depleted stem cell transplant. Receptors originate from a boy in the first two years of life who had a stem cell transplant for SCID, so the T cells may come from the graft donor. Both conserved end residues are part of each CDR3. A D gene is named only where the DNA matches it firmly. Clone size appears in some rows only: once, few, many, or a class for an expanded clone.

TRBV6-5,.,TRBJ1-5,.,CASSLYRNSNQPQHF,TGTGCCAGCAGCTTATACAGGAACTCAAATCAGCCCCAGCATTTT
TRBV5-1,few,TRBJ1-2,TRBD1,CASSATGDGYTF,TGCGCCAGCAGCGCGACAGGGGATGGCTACACCTTC
TRBV7-2,.,TRBJ1-1,TRBD1,CASSPYRGTTEAFF,TGTGCCAGCAGCCCCTACAGGGGGACCACTGAAGCTTTCTTT
TRBV15,.,TRBJ2-7,.,CATSRGGGLGSYEQYF,TGTGCCACCAGCAGAGGTGGTGGATTGGGCTCCTACGAGCAGTACTTC
TRBV29-1,.,TRBJ1-1,.,CSVVVMRGAEAFF,TGCAGCGTTGTAGTAATGAGGGGTGCTGAAGCTTTCTTT
TRBV12-3/TRBV12-4,few,TRBJ2-2,TRBD1,CASSLTGAYTGELFF,TGTGCCAGCAGCCTGACAGGGGCCTACACCGGGGAGCTGTTTTTT
TRBV7-2,few,TRBJ2-1,TRBD1,CASSAGTGYLYNEQFF,TGTGCCAGCAGCGCAGGGACAGGCTACCTCTACAATGAGCAGTTCTTC
TRBV6-1,few,TRBJ2-3,.,CASRGHITDTQYF,TGTGCCAGCAGGGGTCACATCACAGATACGCAGTATTTT
TRBV12-3/TRBV12-4,.,TRBJ1-5,.,CASSRNRDNQPQHF,TGTGCCAGCAGTCGCAACAGGGACAATCAGCCCCAGCATTTT
TRBV29-1,.,TRBJ1-1,.,CSVGDGGTEAFF,TGCAGCGTTGGGGACGGTGGCACTGAAGCTTTCTTT
TRBV28,few,TRBJ2-2,.,CASRVNRAKGTGELFF,TGTGCCAGCAGGGTTAACAGGGCCAAGGGAACCGGGGAGCTGTTTTTT
TRBV24-1,few,TRBJ2-3,.,CATSDTRDTQYF,TGTGCCACCAGTGATACCCGGGATACGCAGTATTTT
TRBV10-2,few,TRBJ1-5,.,CASSGTGRQPQHF,TGCGCCAGCAGTGGCACAGGGCGACAGCCCCAGCATTTT
TRBV20-1,few,TRBJ2-1,TRBD1,CSAPGRDRVIHNEQFF,TGCAGTGCTCCGGGACGGGACAGGGTTATTCACAATGAGCAGTTCTTC
TRBV9,.,TRBJ2-3,.,CASSVDPRSTDTQYF,TGTGCCAGCAGCGTAGACCCCAGGAGCACAGATACGCAGTATTTT
TRBV11-2,once,TRBJ2-1,.,CASSPRWGDEQFF,TGTGCCAGCAGCCCGCGGTGGGGCGATGAGCAGTTCTTC
TRBV3-1,few,TRBJ2-3,TRBD1,CASSQERTGLTDTQYF,TGTGCCAGCAGCCAAGAAAGGACAGGGTTAACAGATACGCAGTATTTT
TRBV28,.,TRBJ1-1,.,CASCTGGFGTEAFF,TGTGCCAGTTGCACGGGGGGCTTCGGCACTGAAGCTTTCTTT
TRBV12-3/TRBV12-4,few,TRBJ2-1,TRBD2,CASSFALAYYNEQFF,TGTGCCAGCAGTTTCGCACTAGCGTATTACAATGAGCAGTTCTTC
TRBV7-3,few,TRBJ2-1,.,CASAPPGDNEQFF,TGTGCCAGCGCCCCACCTGGGGACAATGAGCAGTTCTTC
TRBV10-3,.,TRBJ1-2,TRBD1,CAIRAGGGLPGYTF,TGTGCCATCAGGGCAGGGGGTGGTCTCCCCGGCTACACCTTC
TRBV20-1,few,TRBJ2-1,TRBD2,CSAPQRTGGVNNEQFF,TGCAGTGCCCCCCAAAGGACGGGGGGTGTCAATAATGAGCAGTTCTTC
TRBV9,few,TRBJ2-5,TRBD2,CASSVGGWDETQYF,TGTGCCAGCAGCGTGGGGGGGTGGGATGAGACCCAGTACTTC
TRBV4-1,.,TRBJ2-2,TRBD2,CASSGGRSTGELFF,TGCGCCAGCAGTGGCGGGAGATCCACCGGGGAGCTGTTTTTT
TRBV12-3/TRBV12-4,.,TRBJ2-1,.,CASSSARGLQFF,TGTGCCAGCAGTTCGGCAAGAGGATTACAGTTCTTC
TRBV24-1,few,TRBJ2-2,TRBD1,CAANRGPVFTGELFF,TGTGCCGCCAACAGGGGACCCGTTTTCACCGGGGAGCTGTTTTTT
TRBV7-8,.,TRBJ2-3,.,CASSLGAFDWPILSQYF,TGTGCCAGCAGCTTAGGGGCTTTCGATTGGCCCATTCTGTCGCAGTATTTT
TRBV5-6,few,TRBJ1-1,.,CASSWGLGGGTAEAFF,TGTGCCAGCAGCTGGGGGCTGGGGGGCGGAACGGCTGAAGCTTTCTTT
TRBV2,.,TRBJ1-1,.,CASSISGARAFF,TGTGCCAGCAGTATCTCGGGAGCGCGAGCTTTCTTT
TRBV12-3/TRBV12-4,.,TRBJ2-3,.,CASSLKPRSTDTQYF,TGTGCCAGCAGTTTGAAACCCCGATCCACAGATACGCAGTATTTT
TRBV7-9,few,TRBJ2-1,.,CASHSSGVNEQFF,TGTGCCAGCCACAGCTCAGGGGTCAATGAGCAGTTCTTC
TRBV5-1,few,TRBJ2-1,TRBD1,CASSFRGQGLFDEQFF,TGCGCCAGCAGCTTTCGAGGACAGGGCTTATTTGATGAGCAGTTCTTC
TRBV10-3,.,TRBJ2-1,.,CAISVSGFGYNEQFF,TGTGCCATCAGTGTCTCGGGATTTGGCTACAATGAGCAGTTCTTC
TRBV9,.,TRBJ2-7,.,CASSVGGSPSSYEQYF,TGTGCCAGCAGCGTAGGGGGGTCACCGAGCTCCTACGAGCAGTACTTC
TRBV9,.,TRBJ1-5,TRBD1,CASSVGGQGAQPQHF,TGTGCCAGCAGCGTAGGGGGACAGGGGGCTCAGCCCCAGCATTTT
TRBV6-5,few,TRBJ1-5,.,CASSPGREPPQHF,TGTGCCAGCAGTCCCGGACGGGAGCCGCCCCAGCATTTT
TRBV10-3,few,TRBJ1-2,.,CAIREGGSYGYTF,TGTGCCATCAGGGAGGGTGGATCGTATGGCTACACCTTC
TRBV12-3/TRBV12-4,.,TRBJ2-7,TRBD2,CASQRGAAYEQYF,TGTGCCAGCCAGCGGGGGGCCGCCTACGAGCAGTACTTC
TRBV6-5,.,TRBJ2-7,.,CASSYSPGVIYEQYF,TGTGCCAGCAGTTACTCCCCGGGCGTCATCTACGAGCAGTACTTC
TRBV7-8,few,TRBJ2-7,TRBD1,CASSALGQPYEQYF,TGTGCCAGCAGCGCGCTGGGACAGCCCTACGAGCAGTACTTC
TRBV12-3/TRBV12-4,few,TRBJ2-7,TRBD2,CASSLGVRLAGGEQYF,TGTGCCAGCAGTTTAGGGGTCAGACTAGCGGGTGGAGAGCAGTACTTC
TRBV18,.,TRBJ1-1,.,CASSLRGETEAFF,TGTGCCAGCTCACTAAGGGGGGAGACTGAAGCTTTCTTT
TRBV7-8,.,TRBJ2-1,TRBD2,CASSNRGGPVNEQFF,TGTGCCAGCAGCAATCGGGGGGGCCCTGTCAATGAGCAGTTCTTC
TRBV4-2,few,TRBJ2-5,.,CASSQERYQETQYF,TGTGCCAGCAGCCAAGAACGCTACCAAGAGACCCAGTACTTC
TRBV9,.,TRBJ1-1,.,CASSVDGGGTEAFF,TGTGCCAGCAGCGTAGACGGGGGAGGGACTGAAGCTTTCTTT
TRBV24-1,.,TRBJ2-7,TRBD1,CATSEWGQASYEQYF,TGTGCCACCAGTGAATGGGGACAGGCCTCCTACGAGCAGTACTTC
TRBV24-1,.,TRBJ2-1,.,CATSGGSASSYNEQFF,TGTGCCACCAGTGGGGGTAGCGCGAGCTCCTACAATGAGCAGTTCTTC
TRBV6-1,.,TRBJ1-6,.,CASTYAEGMGSPLHF,TGTGCCAGCACCTACGCGGAGGGGATGGGTTCACCCCTCCACTTT
TRBV7-2,.,TRBJ2-7,TRBD1,CASSLVGGTGRLVEQYF,TGTGCCAGCAGCTTAGTGGGCGGGACAGGGAGGTTAGTCGAGCAGTACTTC
TRBV2,.,TRBJ2-5,TRBD1,CASRPNTGDQETQYF,TGTGCCAGCAGACCAAACACAGGGGACCAAGAGACCCAGTACTTC
TRBV27,.,TRBJ2-1,TRBD1,CASSPTGGEGNNEQFF,TGTGCCAGCAGTCCCACAGGGGGCGAAGGGAACAATGAGCAGTTCTTC
TRBV2,.,TRBJ1-1,.,CASKGGDDTEAFF,TGTGCCAGCAAGGGGGGCGATGACACTGAAGCTTTCTTT
TRBV7-9,.,TRBJ1-1,.,CASSDWGYEAFF,TGTGCCAGCAGCGACTGGGGGTATGAAGCTTTCTTT
TRBV13,few,TRBJ2-3,.,CASRVGATDTQYF,TGTGCCAGCAGAGTTGGAGCGACAGATACGCAGTATTTT
TRBV5-6,.,TRBJ1-2,TRBD1,CASSGAEGAEYGYTF,TGTGCCAGCAGCGGGGCGGAGGGGGCAGAATATGGCTACACCTTC
TRBV27,.,TRBJ2-7,TRBD2,CASSYIRTSGGRSSEQYF,TGTGCCAGCAGTTATATCCGGACTAGCGGGGGTCGAAGTTCCGAGCAGTACTTC
TRBV18,.,TRBJ1-5,.,CASSPRKGAQPQHF,TGTGCCAGCTCACCGAGGAAGGGCGCTCAGCCCCAGCATTTT
TRBV19,few,TRBJ2-3,.,CASRERSTDTQYF,TGTGCCAGTAGAGAGAGATCGACAGATACGCAGTATTTT
TRBV7-9,.,TRBJ1-5,TRBD1,CASSSQDRVNQPQHF,TGTGCCAGCAGCTCCCAGGACAGGGTGAATCAGCCCCAGCATTTT
TRBV12-3/TRBV12-4,few,TRBJ2-2,TRBD2,CASSFLAGGKVTGELFF,TGTGCCAGCAGTTTCCTAGCGGGGGGCAAAGTCACCGGGGAGCTGTTTTTT